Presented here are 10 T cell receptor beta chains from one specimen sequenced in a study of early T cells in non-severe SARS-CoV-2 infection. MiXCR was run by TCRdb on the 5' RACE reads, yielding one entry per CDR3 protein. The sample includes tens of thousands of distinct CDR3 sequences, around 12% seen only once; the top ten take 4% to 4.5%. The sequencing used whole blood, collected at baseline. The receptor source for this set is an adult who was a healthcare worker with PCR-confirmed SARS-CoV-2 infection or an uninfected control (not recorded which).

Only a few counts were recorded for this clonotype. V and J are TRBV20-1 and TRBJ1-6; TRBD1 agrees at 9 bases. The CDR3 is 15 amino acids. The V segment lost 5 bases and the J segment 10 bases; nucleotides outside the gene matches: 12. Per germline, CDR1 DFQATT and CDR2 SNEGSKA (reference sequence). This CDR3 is CSAPRGQGYGSPLHF. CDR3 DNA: TGCAGTGCTCCGAGGGGACAGGGCTATGGGTCACCCCTCCACTTT.

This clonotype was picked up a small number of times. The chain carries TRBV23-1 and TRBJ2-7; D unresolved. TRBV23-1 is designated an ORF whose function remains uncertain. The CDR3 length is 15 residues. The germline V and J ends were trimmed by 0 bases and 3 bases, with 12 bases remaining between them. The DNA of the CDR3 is TGCGCCAGCAGTCAATCGACGACTTCCTGCTACGAGCAGTACTTC. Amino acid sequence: CASSQSTTSCYEQYF.

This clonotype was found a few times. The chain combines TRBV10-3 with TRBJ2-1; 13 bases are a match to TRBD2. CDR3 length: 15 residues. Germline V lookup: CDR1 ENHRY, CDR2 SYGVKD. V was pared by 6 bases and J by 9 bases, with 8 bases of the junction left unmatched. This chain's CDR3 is CAIRELAGGPSEQFF. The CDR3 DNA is TGTGCCATCAGGGAACTAGCGGGAGGGCCGAGTGAGCAGTTCTTC.

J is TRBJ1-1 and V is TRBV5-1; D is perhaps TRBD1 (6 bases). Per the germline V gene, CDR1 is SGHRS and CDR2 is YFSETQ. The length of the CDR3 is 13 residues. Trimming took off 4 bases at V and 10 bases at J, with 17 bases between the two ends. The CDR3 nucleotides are TGCGCCAGCAGCCTACAGGGATCGAGCCCAGCTTTCTTT. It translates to CASSLQGSSPAFF.

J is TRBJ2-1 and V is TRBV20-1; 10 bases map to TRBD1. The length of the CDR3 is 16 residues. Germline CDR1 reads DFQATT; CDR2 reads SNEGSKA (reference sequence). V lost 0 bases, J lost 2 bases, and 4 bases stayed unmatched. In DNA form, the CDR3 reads TGCAGTGCTAGAGATCCCGGACAGGGGGCCTACAATGAGCAGTTCTTC. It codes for CSARDPGQGAYNEQFF.

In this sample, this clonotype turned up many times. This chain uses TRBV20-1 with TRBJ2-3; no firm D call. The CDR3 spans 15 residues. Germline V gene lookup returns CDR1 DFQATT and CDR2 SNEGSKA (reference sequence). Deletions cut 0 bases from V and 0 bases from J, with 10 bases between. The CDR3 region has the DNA TGCAGTGCTAGAGATCCTAGAACTAGCACAGATACGCAGTATTTT. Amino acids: CSARDPRTSTDTQYF.

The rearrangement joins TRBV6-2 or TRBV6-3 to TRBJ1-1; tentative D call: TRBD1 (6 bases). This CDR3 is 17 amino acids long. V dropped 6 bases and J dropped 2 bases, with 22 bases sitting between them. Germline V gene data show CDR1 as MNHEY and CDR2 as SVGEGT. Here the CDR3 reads CASSSPKRQDSNTEAFF. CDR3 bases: TGTGCCAGCAGCTCCCCCAAACGACAGGACTCAAACACTGAAGCTTTCTTT.

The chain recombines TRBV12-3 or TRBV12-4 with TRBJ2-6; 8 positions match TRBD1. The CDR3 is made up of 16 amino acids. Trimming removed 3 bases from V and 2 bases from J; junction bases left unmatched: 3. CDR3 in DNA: TGTGCCAGCAGTTTTTGGGGACAGGCTGGGGCCAACGTCCTGACTTTC. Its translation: CASSFWGQAGANVLTF.

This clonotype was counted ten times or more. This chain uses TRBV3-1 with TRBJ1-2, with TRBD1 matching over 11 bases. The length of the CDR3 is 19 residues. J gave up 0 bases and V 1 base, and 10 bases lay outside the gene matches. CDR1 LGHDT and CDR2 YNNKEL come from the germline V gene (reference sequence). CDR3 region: CASSQVQGQGASTNYGYTF. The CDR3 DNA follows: TGTGCCAGCAGCCAAGTTCAAGGACAGGGGGCCTCAACTAACTATGGCTACACCTTC.

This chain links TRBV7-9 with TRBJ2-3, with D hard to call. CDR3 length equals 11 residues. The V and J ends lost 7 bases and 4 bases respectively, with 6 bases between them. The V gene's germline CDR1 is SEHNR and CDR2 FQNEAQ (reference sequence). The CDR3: CASTWADTQYF. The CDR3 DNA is TGTGCCAGCACGTGGGCAGATACGCAGTATTTT.